The sequence of this T cell receptor (beta chain) was determined in a study of blood T cell dynamics during melanoma immunotherapy. Study as a whole: Standard first-line treatment here was pembrolizumab or nivolumab plus ipilimumab in metastatic melanoma.

Time point reported: week 3, after first cycle of checkpoint inhibitor. One draw preceded checkpoint blockade; another followed its first cycle at week 3. Prior systemic cancer therapy, immunosuppressant use and other active malignancies excluded patients. Findings and limits, study-wide: PBMC repertoires of eventual disease-control patients split at W3 into clonality or diversity gains.

The length of the CDR3 is 13 residues. Between the trimmed V and J ends, which lost 1 base and 5 bases, there was a span of 8 bases. Germline loops: CDR1 SEHNR, CDR2 FQNEAQ (reference sequence). Some clones are missing from TCRdb's copy, which holds only in-frame ones; the method was immunoSEQ multiplex PCR. The data hold about 15,000 clones, with 87% observed a single time. Notes on this clone: Its antigen is as yet unknown.

The sequence came from a human donor with melanoma. The rearrangement links TRBV7-9 to TRBJ1-1; no reliable D call. This sample comprised blood, obtained from a patient treated with checkpoint blockade. The CDR3: CASSLGVDTEAFF. The CDR3 region has the DNA TGTGCCAGCAGCTTAGGGGTCGATACTGAAGCTTTCTTT.